These 2 T cell receptor beta chains were sequenced from one sample in a study of cytomegalovirus exposure and HLA in healthy donors. The primer mix had 60 Vbeta and 13 Jbeta primers. The assay was immunoSEQ multiplex PCR, and TCRdb's table has in-frame clones only and misses some. Among over 150,000 clones listed, 70% to 85% were seen once. Sequenced sample: PBMCs. These receptors all come from a man aged 25-40 years in good health and CMV-seropositive.

V is TRBV4-1 and J is TRBJ2-7; 9 positions match TRBD2. Trimming took 6 bases from V and 3 from J; bases not matched to a gene: 6. The germline gives CDR1 MGHRA, CDR2 YSYEKL. CDR3 length: 14 residues. This chain's CDR3 is CASSETSGDYEQYF. The CDR3 DNA follows: TGCGCCAGCAGTGAGACTAGCGGTGACTACGAGCAGTACTTC.

On this clone: At one end, the junction sequence differs from germline, possibly due to a read error. The genes are TRBV13 and TRBJ2-3, with D tentatively TRBD1 or TRBD2 (5 bases each). Germline assignment: CDR1 PRHDT and CDR2 FYEKMQ (reference sequence). This CDR3 comprises 14 residues. CDR3 in amino acids: CASSIGTLEDTQYF. The DNA of the CDR3 is TGTGCCAGCAGCATAGGGACCCTGGAGGATACGCAGTATTTT.